This record looks at one TCR beta chain sequence and its context. The entry originates in a study of CD8 T cells in ankylosing spondylitis. V was pared by 7 bases and J by 4 bases, with 9 bases of the junction left unmatched. The CDR3 is 14 residues long. In TCRdb, the 5' RACE reads were re-called with MiXCR into one record per CDR3 protein. The repertoire consists of about 90,000 distinct CDR3 sequences, with roughly 27% occurring once and the leading ten covering roughly three fifths. Material for sequencing was blood, either unsorted or a sorted T cell fraction (not recorded which). The genes are TRBV12-3 or TRBV12-4 and TRBJ1-2; 7 bases map to TRBD1. The TCR originated in a male donor with ankylosing spondylitis or in good health (not recorded which). This chain's CDR3 is CASTNRDSFYGYTF. The CDR3 bases are TGTGCCAGCACCAATAGGGACAGCTTCTATGGCTACACCTTC.